The clone carrying this TCR beta chain was detected once. Its antigen is unknown. This specimen belongs to a study of Ad26.COV2.S vaccination and SARS-CoV-2 variants. Study-level background: Doses of Ad26.COV2.S were injected into muscle once or twice, 56 days apart. Study-level findings and limits: Non-spike TCR breadth was similar in vaccine and placebo recipients. Spike-specific TCR breadth was greater after Ad26.COV2.S than placebo. It was reported that spike-specific CD8+ and CD4+ T cell responses were substantially broad after vaccination.

Treatment defined: around 19 received Ad26.COV2.S at low or high dose, single or two shots; 5 received placebo; per-sample allocation not given. After the first vaccine or placebo injection, samples were drawn on day 63. This CDR3 region has 16 residues. In germline, CDR1 is MNHEY, CDR2 SMNVEV (reference sequence). V was pared by 4 bases and J by 0 bases, with 10 bases between. Profiling relied on immunoSEQ multiplex PCR, and the TCRdb table lists in-frame clones only, not all of them. The sample comprises under 550,000 clones, roughly 88% of which are singletons, and about 3.5% rests with the top ten.

The chain employs TRBV27 and TRBJ1-6; no reliable D call. The input for sequencing was peripheral blood, taken in a trial of Ad26.COV2.S vaccine versus placebo. This clonotype was obtained from a person aged 18-60 years who received the Ad26.COV2.S COVID-19 vaccine or a placebo. The DNA of the CDR3 is TGTGCCAGCAGTTCCCTGTCGAGCTCCTATAATTCACCCCTCCACTTT. Translated, it gives CASSSLSSSYNSPLHF.